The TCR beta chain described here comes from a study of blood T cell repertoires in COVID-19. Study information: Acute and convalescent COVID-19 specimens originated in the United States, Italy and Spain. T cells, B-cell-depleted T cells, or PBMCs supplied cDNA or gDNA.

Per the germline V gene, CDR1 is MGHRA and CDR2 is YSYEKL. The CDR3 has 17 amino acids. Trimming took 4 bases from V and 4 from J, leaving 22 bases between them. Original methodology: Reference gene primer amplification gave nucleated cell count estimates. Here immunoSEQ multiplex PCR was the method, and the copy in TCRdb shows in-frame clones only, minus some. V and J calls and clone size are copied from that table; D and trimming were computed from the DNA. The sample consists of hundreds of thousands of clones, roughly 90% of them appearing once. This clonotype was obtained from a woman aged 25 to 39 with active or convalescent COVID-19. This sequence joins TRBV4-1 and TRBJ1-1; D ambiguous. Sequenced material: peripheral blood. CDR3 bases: TGCGCCAGCAGCCTCGGGATTAAAGACTATCACCGCACTGAAGCTTTCTTT. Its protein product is CASSLGIKDYHRTEAFF.